Reported below is one T cell receptor beta chain. This sample was taken from a study of blood T cell repertoires in COVID-19. Study-wide context: The United States, Italy and Spain supplied acute and convalescent COVID-19 samples. T cells, B-cell-depleted T cells, or PBMCs supplied cDNA or gDNA.

Per the original data handling: Amplification of reference gene primers provided the estimated nucleated cell counts. TCRdb's copy holds only in-frame clones and misses some; the assay was immunoSEQ multiplex PCR. That table furnishes V, J and clone size, whereas the DNA furnished D and trimming. The repertoire holds roughly 120,000 clones, with over 70% as singletons. Deletions cut 0 bases from V and 1 base from J, with 13 bases between. Germline V gene sequence: CDR1 SGHVS, CDR2 FNYEAQ. The CDR3 runs 16 residues. This receptor was identified in a woman between 70 and 85 years old with acute or convalescent COVID-19. The V and J genes are TRBV7-6 and TRBJ2-7; TRBD2 is a possible D gene (5 bases). Sequencing was done on a sample of peripheral blood. CDR3 in amino acids: CASSLAPPGFSYEQYF. The CDR3 nucleotides are TGTGCCAGCAGCTTAGCCCCCCCGGGGTTTTCCTACGAGCAGTACTTC. Supplemented by reference TRBV7-6 and TRBJ2-7, the full variable domain reads GAGVSQSPRYKVTKRGQDVALRCDPISGHVSLYWYRQALGQGPEFLTYFNYEAQQDKSGLPNDRFSAERPEGSISTLTIQRTEQRDSAMYRCASSLAPPGFSYEQYFGPGTRLTVT.